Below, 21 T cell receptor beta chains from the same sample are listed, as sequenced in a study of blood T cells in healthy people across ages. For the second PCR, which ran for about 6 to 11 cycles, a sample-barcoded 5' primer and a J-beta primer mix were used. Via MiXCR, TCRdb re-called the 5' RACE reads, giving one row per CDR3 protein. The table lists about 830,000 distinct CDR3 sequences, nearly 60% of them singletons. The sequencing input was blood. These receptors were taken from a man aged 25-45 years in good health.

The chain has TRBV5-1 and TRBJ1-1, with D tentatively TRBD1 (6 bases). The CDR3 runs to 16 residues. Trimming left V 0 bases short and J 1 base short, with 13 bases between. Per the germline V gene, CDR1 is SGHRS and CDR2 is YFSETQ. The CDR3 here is CASSLAGGSGNTEAFF. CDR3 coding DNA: TGCGCCAGCAGCTTGGCGGGGGGCTCGGGGAACACTGAAGCTTTCTTT.

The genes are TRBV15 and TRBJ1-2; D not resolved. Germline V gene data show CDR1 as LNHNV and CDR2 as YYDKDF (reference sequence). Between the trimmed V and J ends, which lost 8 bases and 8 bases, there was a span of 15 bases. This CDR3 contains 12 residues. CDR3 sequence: CATGPPLGGYTF. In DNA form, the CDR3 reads TGTGCCACCGGACCCCCACTGGGCGGCTACACCTTC.

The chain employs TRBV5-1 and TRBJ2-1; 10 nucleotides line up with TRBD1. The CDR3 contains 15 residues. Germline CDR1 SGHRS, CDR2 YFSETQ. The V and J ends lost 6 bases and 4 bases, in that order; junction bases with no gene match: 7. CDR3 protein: CASTYGDRGYNEQFF. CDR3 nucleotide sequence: TGCGCCAGCACCTACGGGGACAGGGGTTACAATGAGCAGTTCTTC.

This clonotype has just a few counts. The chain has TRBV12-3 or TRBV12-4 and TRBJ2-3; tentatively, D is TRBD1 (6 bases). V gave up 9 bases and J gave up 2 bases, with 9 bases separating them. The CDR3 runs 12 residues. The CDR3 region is CASGGNTDTQYF. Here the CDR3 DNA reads TGTGCCAGTGGGGGCAACACAGATACGCAGTATTTT.

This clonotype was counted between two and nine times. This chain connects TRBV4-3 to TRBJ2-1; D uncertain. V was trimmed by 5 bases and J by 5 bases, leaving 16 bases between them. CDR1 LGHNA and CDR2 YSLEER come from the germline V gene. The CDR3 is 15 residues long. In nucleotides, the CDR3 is TGCGCCAGCAGCTTCCAAGGGATGGGTGACAATGAGCAGTTCTTC. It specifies CASSFQGMGDNEQFF.

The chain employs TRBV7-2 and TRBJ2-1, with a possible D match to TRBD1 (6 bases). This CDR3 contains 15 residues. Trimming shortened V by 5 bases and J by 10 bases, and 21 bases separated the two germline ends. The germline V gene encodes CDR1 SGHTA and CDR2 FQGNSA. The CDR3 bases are TGTGCCAGCAGCCTTGGGGGCATAAGCTCCTACGAGCAGTTCTTC. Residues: CASSLGGISSYEQFF. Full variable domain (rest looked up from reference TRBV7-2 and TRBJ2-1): GAGVSQSPSNKVTEKGKDVELRCDPISGHTALYWYRQSLGQGLEFLIYFQGNSAPDKSGLPSDRFSAERTGGSVSTLTIQRTQQEDSAVYLCASSLGGISSYEQFFGPGTRLTVL.

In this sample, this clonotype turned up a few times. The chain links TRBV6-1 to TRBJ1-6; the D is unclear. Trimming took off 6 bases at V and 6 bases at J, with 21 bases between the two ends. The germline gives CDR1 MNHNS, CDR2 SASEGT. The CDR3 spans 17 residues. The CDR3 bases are TGTGCCAGCAGCAAGCGCCAGTCCCGGGATCCTAATTCACCCCTCCACTTT. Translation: CASSKRQSRDPNSPLHF.

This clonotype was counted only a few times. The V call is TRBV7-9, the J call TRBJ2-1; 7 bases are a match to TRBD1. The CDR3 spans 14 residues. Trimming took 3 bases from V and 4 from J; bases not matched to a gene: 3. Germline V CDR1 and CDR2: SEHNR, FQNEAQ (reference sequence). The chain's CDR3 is CASSFRDRYNEQFF. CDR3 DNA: TGTGCCAGCAGCTTCCGGGACAGATACAATGAGCAGTTCTTC.

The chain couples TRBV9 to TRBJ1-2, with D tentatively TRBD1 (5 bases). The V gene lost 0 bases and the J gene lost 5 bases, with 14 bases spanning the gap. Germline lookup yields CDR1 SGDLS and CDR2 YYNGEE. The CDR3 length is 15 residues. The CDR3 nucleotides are TGTGCCAGCAGCGTAGAGGCGGGGGTAAGGTATGGCTACACCTTC. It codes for CASSVEAGVRYGYTF.

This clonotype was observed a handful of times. The CDR3 DNA is TGTGCCAGCAGTTTTGTAGGTTCGGACACAAACACCGGGGAGCTGTTTTTT. This codes for CASSFVGSDTNTGELFF. The genes are TRBV28 and TRBJ2-2; TRBD1 is a possible D gene (5 bases). Germline CDR1 and CDR2: MDHEN and SYDVKM. CDR3 length: 17 amino acids. V was pared by 3 bases and J by 2 bases, with 16 bases between.

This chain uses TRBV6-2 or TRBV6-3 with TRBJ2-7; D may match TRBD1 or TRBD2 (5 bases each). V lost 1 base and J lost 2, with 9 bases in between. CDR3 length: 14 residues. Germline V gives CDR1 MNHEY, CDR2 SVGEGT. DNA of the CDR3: TGTGCCAGCAGTTACTTGGGGCGGGCCTACGAGCAGTACTTC. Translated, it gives CASSYLGRAYEQYF.

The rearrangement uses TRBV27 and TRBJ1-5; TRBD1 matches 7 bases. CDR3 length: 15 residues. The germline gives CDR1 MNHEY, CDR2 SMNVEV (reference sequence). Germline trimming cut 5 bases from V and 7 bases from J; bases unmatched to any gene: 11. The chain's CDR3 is CASSDTGARGQPQHF. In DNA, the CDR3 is TGTGCCAGCAGTGACACAGGGGCCAGGGGCCAGCCCCAGCATTTT.

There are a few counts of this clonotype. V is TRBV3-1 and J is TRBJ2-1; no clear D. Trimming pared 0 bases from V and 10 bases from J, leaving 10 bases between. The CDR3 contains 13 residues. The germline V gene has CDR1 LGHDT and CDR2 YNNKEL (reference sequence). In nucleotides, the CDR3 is TGTGCCAGCAGCCAAGATGGGTGGGGAGAGCAGTTCTTC. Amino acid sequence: CASSQDGWGEQFF.

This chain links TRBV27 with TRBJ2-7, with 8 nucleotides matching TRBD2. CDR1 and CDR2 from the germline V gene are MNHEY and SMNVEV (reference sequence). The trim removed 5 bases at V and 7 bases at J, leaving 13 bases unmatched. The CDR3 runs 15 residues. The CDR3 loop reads CASSPGISGVREQYF. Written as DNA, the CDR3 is TGTGCCAGCAGTCCTGGGATTAGCGGGGTAAGGGAGCAGTACTTC.

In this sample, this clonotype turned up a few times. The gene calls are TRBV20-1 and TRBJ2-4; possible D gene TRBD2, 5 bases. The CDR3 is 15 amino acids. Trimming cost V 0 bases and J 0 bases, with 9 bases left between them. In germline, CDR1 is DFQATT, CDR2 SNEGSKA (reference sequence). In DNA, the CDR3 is TGCAGTGCTAGAGATTCAGGACTAGCCAAAAACATTCAGTACTTC. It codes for CSARDSGLAKNIQYF.

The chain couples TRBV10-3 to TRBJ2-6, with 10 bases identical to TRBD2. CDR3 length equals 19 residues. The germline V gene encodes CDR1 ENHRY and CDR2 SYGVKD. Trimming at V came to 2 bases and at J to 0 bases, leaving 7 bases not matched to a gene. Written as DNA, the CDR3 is TGTGCCATCAGTGAGACCACCGGGACTAGCGCCTCTGGGGCCAACGTCCTGACTTTC. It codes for CAISETTGTSASGANVLTF.

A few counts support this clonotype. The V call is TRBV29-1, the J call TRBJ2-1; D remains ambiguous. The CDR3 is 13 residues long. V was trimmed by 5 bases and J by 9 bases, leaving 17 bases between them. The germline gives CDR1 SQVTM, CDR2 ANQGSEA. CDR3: CSVRLTLLVEQFF. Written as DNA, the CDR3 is TGCAGCGTTCGGTTGACTCTCCTAGTTGAGCAGTTCTTC.

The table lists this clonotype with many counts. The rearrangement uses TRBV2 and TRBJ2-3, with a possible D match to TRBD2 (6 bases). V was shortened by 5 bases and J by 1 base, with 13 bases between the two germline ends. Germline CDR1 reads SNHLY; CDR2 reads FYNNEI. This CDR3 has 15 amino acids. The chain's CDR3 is CASSRRLGGTDTQYF. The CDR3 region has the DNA TGTGCCAGCAGTCGGAGACTAGGGGGCACAGATACGCAGTATTTT.

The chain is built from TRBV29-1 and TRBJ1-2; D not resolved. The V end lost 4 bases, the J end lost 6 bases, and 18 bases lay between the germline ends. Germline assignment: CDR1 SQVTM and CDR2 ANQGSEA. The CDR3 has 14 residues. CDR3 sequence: CSVAFDTSWDGYTF. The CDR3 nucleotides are TGCAGCGTTGCTTTCGACACCTCCTGGGATGGCTACACCTTC. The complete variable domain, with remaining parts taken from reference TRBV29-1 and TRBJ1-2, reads SAVISQKPSRDICQRGTSLTIQCQVDSQVTMMFWYRQQPGQSLTLIATANQGSEATYESGFVIDKFPISRPNLTFSTLTVSNMSPEDSSIYLCSVAFDTSWDGYTFGSGTRLTVV.

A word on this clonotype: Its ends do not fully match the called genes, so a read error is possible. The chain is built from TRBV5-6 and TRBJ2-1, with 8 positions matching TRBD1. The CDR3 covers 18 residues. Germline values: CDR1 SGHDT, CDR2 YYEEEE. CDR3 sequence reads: CASSLASGQGTPNYEQFF. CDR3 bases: TGCGCCAGCAGCTTGGCCTCAGGACAGGGAACGCCGAACTATGAGCAGTTCTTC. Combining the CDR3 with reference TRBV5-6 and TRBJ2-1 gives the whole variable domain DAGVTQSPTHLIKTRGQQVTLRCSPKSGHDTVSWYQQALGQGPQFIFQYYEEEERQRGNFPDRFSGHQFPNYSSELNVNALLLGDSALYLCASSLASGQGTPNYEQFFGPGTRLTVL.

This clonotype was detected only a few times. CDR3 nucleotides: TGTGCCAGCAGTTCAGATGCCGGGACAGAGACCTACGAGCAGTACTTC. This gives the protein CASSSDAGTETYEQYF. J is TRBJ2-7 and V is TRBV7-2; TRBD1 aligns across 7 bases. This CDR3 is built from 16 residues. J gave up 2 bases and V 6 bases, and 13 bases lay outside the gene matches. Germline V gene lookup returns CDR1 SGHTA and CDR2 FQGNSA.